This TCR beta chain was sequenced during a study of blood T cell repertoires in COVID-19. Study background: Samples came from the United States, Italy and Spain, spanning acute and convalescent COVID-19.

Points on this clone: Other DNA sequences within the sample encode an identical CDR3.

TCRdb's table, derived via immunoSEQ multiplex PCR, lists solely in-frame clones and lacks some. The data show approximately 290,000 clones, more than 85% seen once. This CDR3 spans 11 amino acids. Looked up from germline, CDR1 is MNHNY and CDR2 is SVGAGI (reference sequence). Trimming took 4 bases from V and 2 from J, leaving 2 bases between them. The origin of this receptor is a woman aged 30 to 39 with COVID-19, enrolled during active disease. This chain joins TRBV6-6 and TRBJ2-5; D is unclear. Sequencing was carried out using peripheral blood. The CDR3 sequence: CASSLQETQYF. The CDR3 region has the DNA TGTGCCAGCAGTTTACAAGAGACCCAGTACTTC.